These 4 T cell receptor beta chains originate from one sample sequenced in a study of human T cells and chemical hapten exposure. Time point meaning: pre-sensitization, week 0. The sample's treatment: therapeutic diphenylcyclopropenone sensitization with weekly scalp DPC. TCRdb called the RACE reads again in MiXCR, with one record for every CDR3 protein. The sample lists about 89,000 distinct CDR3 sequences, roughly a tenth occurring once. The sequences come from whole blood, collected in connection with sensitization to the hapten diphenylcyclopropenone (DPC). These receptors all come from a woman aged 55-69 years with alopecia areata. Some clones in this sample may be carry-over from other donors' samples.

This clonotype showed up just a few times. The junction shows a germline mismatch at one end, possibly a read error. The CDR3 DNA is TGCAGTGCTAGACCCGCGACAGGGAACGCCGGGGAGCTGTTTTTT. Translating gives CSARPATGNAGELFF. V gene TRBV20-1 combines with J gene TRBJ2-2; 7 nucleotides match TRBD1. Germline CDR1 and CDR2: DFQATT and SNEGSKA (reference sequence). The CDR3 totals 15 residues.

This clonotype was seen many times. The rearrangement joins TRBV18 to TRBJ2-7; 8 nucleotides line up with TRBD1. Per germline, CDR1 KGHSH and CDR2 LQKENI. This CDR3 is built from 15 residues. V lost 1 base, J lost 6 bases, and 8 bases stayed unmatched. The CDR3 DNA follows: TGTGCCAGCTCACCACGGAGCTCAACAGGGGGCGAGCAGTACTTC. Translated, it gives CASSPRSSTGGEQYF.

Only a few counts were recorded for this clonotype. DNA of the CDR3: TGTGCCAGCAGTCCCCACGGGTCGACTGAAGCTTTCTTT. This encodes CASSPHGSTEAFF. This chain links TRBV6-1 with TRBJ1-1; no definite D call. The V gene lost 5 bases and the J gene lost 5 bases, with 12 bases spanning the gap. The germline gives CDR1 MNHNS, CDR2 SASEGT. This CDR3 is built from 13 residues.

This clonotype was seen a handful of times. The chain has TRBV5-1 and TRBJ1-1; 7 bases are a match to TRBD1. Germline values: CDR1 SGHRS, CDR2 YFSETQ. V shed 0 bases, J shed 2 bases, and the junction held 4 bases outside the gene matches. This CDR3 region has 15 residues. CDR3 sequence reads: CASSLDGQENTEAFF. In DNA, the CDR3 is TGCGCCAGCAGCTTGGATGGACAGGAAAACACTGAAGCTTTCTTT.